This record concerns one T cell receptor (beta chain) sequence. At least ten counts were recorded for this clonotype. This receptor's antigen is unknown. No per-base quality is available; no much larger clone lies one base away. This sample is part of a study of regulatory T cells in long-lasting Graves disease (dated by TCRdb to 2020 to 2023). In terms of the full investigation: Antithyroid drugs had been taken for less than 3 months by newly diagnosed Graves' disease patients. A total of roughly 35 samples underwent TCR sequencing: approximately 13 from persistent and some 20 from newly diagnosed Graves' disease patients. Patients with persistent Graves' disease were compared with patients with newly diagnosed Graves' disease using TCR sequencing and RNA sequencing of peripheral blood. The study was conducted in China and was registered as a clinical trial.

The method behind the library was multiplex PCR. Data came from an Illumina HiSeq 4000. iRepertoire HTBI primers and Arm-PCR amplification of CDR3 regions were used to construct TCR beta libraries. Before sequencing, the PCR products underwent gel purification. As for the authors' bioinformatics: Gene usage analysis of CDR3 amino acid clonotypes relied on the approximately 60 TRBV and about 13 TRBJ segments identified across samples. Filtered high-quality paired reads were merged into contigs using COPE and FqMerger. BLAST was used to align contigs to IMGT TRBV, TRBD and TRBJ reference genes, with CDR3 defined following IMGT. Clonotypes above 0.1% frequency were classified as highly expanded clones. Shannon entropy was used to measure repertoire diversity, and the Gini coefficient was used to measure V-J evenness. Public clonotypes were defined as clonotypes shared by more than one individual. TCRdb reprocessed the public reads (quality trimming at Q25 with fastp, clone calling with MiXCR) and kept in-frame beta chains. Rows are combined by CDR3 protein, so each entry shows the most common genes and DNA. In this record, the V and J calls reflect TCRdb's handling and not the investigators' own analysis. Within this sample are roughly 400,000 distinct CDR3 sequences, with approximately 15% of them counted one time only. The leading ten clones occupy approximately 7.8% of the sample.

Overall results and qualifications from the work: Persistent disease showed preferential use of TRBV28, TRBJ1-2 and TRBJ2-5, whereas newly diagnosed disease favored TRBV20-1 and TRBJ2-1. Persistent Graves' disease patients showed lower TCR Shannon entropy and fewer highly expanded clones than newly diagnosed patients, suggesting clonal expansion. Only the TCR beta chain was sequenced and analyzed. As a limitation, the authors acknowledged that the small sample size may reduce accuracy. Persistent patients shared more public clonotypes among themselves (2,741) than newly diagnosed patients did (about 970). Peripheral blood alone was examined, since thyroid tissue, which constituted the primary lesion, could not be accessed.

At the junction V is shortened by 5 bases and J by 7 bases; bases outside the gene matches: 6. CDR1 SGHAT and CDR2 FQDESV are derived from the germline V gene (reference sequence). The CDR3 goes from the cysteine to the phenylalanine over 15 residues. The read is trimmed to its CDR3 DNA, 45 bases read in frame from base 1. Explained via the paper, the time point label denotes: newly diagnosed GD, antithyroid drugs for less than 3 months. RNA was extracted from PBMCs in TRIzol for both TCR sequencing and RNA sequencing. The diagnosis of Graves' disease followed American Thyroid Association guidelines. Recruitment of patients was carried out at an endocrinology department in Xi'an, China. Each patient gave approximately 9.7 milliliters of peripheral blood, collected in an EDTA anticoagulant tube. Ficoll Paque Plus density gradient separation was used to isolate PBMCs, and no additional T cell sorting was done. RNA quality was checked with an Agilent 2100 Bioanalyzer and agarose gel, and concentration with a NanoDrop 2000.

These same data were also listed under a study on T cells in Graves' hyperthyroidism and ophthalmopathy. The second paper further reports: A patient counted as having stable Graves' hyperthyroidism if no progression to ophthalmopathy occurred over 18 months of follow-up. Hyperthyroidism patients were newly diagnosed, had a disease duration of under 2 months, and were aged 18 to 65 years. Exclusion was applied to patients with uncontrolled infections, other autoimmune diseases, pregnancy or lactation. Clinical symptoms, serum thyroxine and TRAb, thyroid ultrasound, and orbital computed tomography formed the basis for the diagnoses. For the first round of RT-PCR on the TCR CDR3, the HTBI primer set was used together with the Qiagen OneStep RT-PCR kit. Most expanded thyroid clonotypes (frequency above 0.001) were also detected in blood, a finding suggesting that blood repertoires may reflect thyroid immune responses. A 13 V-J signature model separated ophthalmopathy from stable hyperthyroidism, with around 91% sensitivity and about 81% specificity in cross-validation and 80%/75% in testing. During validation, the model predicted progression to ophthalmopathy a median of around 7 months ahead of onset, with more than 55% sensitivity and roughly 72% specificity. To identify TCR V-J signatures that set the groups apart, the researchers used a discovery cohort of 95 to 100 patients, made up of around 42 with Graves' ophthalmopathy and about 55 with stable Graves' hyperthyroidism. Prospective prediction of ophthalmopathy was tested in an independent validation cohort consisting of roughly 19 hyperthyroidism patients and some 16 patients who later progressed to ophthalmopathy. For training and testing, the roughly 100 patients in the discovery cohort were randomly divided in a 7:3 ratio. In several Graves' hyperthyroidism patients, the study also compared T-cell repertoires from thyroid tissue with T-cell repertoires from blood. After sampling, hyperthyroidism patients received methimazole starting at 30 mg daily, and ophthalmopathy patients received high-dose intravenous methylprednisolone. The libraries were constructed in a second round of multiplex PCR and then size-selected and purified. Sequencing of the libraries was done on an Illumina HiSeq2000 using paired-end 100 bp reads. SOAPnuke was used to process the raw data, throwing out any read that contained adapters or uncalled bases, had a mean Phred below 15, or lacked an exact constant-primer or identifier match. COPE v1.2.5 was used to merge high-quality paired reads, and clonotypes were defined as unique nucleotide sequences. MiTCR v1.1 was used to align the clonotypes against IMGT TRBV, TRBD and TRBJ reference segments. Only V-J combinations with frequency above 0.0001, covering about 99% of repertoires, were analysed. The TCS score was defined as F50 (clonal expansion) divided by E x V (chaos), with BLOSUM62-based TCRdist calculated between CDR3 peptides within each V-J. Welch's t-statistics and random forest reduced 500 to 550 V-J features to 13, which were used in a naive Bayes classifier (R e1071). Sample size was not statistically predetermined, and investigators were not blinded to group allocation. The paper reports TCR Vbeta CDR3 sequencing of over 130 peripheral blood samples: under 45 ophthalmopathy, about 75 hyperthyroidism and some 17 progressor patients.

The clonotype originates from a woman aged 40 to 49 with Graves disease. Donor details come from another sample of the same person, matched by shared clones. In this chain, TRBV11-1 is recombined with TRBJ2-1; 12 middle bases align to TRBD2. The sample was peripheral blood mononuclear cells (PBMCs), taken at new diagnosis, from a patient treated with antithyroid drugs. The CDR3 protein: CASSTPSGRANEQFF. At the DNA level, the sequence is TGTGCCAGCAGCACCCCTAGCGGGAGGGCGAATGAGCAGTTCTTC. Full variable domain (CDR3 extended with the reference TRBV11-1 and TRBJ2-1 proteins): EAEVAQSPRYKITEKSQAVAFWCDPISGHATLYWYRQILGQGPELLVQFQDESVVDDSQLPKDRFSAERLKGVDSTLKIQPAELGDSAMYLCASSTPSGRANEQFFGPGTRLTVL.